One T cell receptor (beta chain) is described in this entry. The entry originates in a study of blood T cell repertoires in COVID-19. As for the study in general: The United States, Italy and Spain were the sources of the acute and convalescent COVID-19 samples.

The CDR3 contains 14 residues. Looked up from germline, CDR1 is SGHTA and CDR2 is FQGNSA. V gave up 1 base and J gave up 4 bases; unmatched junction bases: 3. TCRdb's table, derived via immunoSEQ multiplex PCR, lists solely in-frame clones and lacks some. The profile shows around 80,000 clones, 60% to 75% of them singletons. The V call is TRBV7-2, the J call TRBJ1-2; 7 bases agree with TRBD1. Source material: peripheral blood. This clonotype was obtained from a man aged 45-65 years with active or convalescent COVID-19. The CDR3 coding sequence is TGTGCCAGCAGCTTAGAGGGACAGAGCTATGGCTACACCTTC. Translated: CASSLEGQSYGYTF.